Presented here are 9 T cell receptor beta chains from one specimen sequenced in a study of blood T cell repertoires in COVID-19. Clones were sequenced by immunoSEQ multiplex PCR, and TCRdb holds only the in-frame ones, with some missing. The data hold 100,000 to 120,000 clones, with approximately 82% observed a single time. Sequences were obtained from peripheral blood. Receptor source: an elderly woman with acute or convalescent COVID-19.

In nucleotides, the CDR3 is TGTGCCAGCAGTTCCCCGGGACAGACTAATGAAAAACTGTTTTTT. Its translation is CASSSPGQTNEKLFF. This chain uses TRBV28 with TRBJ1-4; 7 nucleotides agree with TRBD1. The junction had 4 bases not matched to a gene; V was cut back by 4 bases and J by 2 bases. CDR3 length: 15 amino acids. Per the germline V gene, CDR1 is MDHEN and CDR2 is SYDVKM.

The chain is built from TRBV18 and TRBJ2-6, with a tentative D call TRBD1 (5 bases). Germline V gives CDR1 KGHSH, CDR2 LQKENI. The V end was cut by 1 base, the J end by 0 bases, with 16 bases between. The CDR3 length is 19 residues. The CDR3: CASSPQQLDIASGANVLTF. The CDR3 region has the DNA TGTGCCAGCTCACCACAGCAGTTGGACATCGCCTCTGGGGCCAACGTCCTGACTTTC.

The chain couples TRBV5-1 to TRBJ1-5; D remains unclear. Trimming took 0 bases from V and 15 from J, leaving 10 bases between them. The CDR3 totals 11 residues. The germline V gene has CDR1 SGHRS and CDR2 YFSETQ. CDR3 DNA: TGCGCCAGCAGCTTGGTGGACTACGTGCATTTT. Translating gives CASSLVDYVHF. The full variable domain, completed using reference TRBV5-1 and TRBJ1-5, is KAGVTQTPRYLIKTRGQQVTLSCSPISGHRSVSWYQQTPGQGLQFLFEYFSETQRNKGNFPGRFSGRQFSNSRSEMNVSTLELGDSALYLCASSLVDYVHFGDGTRLSIL.

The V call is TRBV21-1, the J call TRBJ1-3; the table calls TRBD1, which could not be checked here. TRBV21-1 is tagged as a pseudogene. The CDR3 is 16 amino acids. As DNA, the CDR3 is TGTGCCAGCAGCAAAGGTTCCGGGACAGGGGTTCACACCATATATTTT. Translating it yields CASSKGSGTGVHTIYF.

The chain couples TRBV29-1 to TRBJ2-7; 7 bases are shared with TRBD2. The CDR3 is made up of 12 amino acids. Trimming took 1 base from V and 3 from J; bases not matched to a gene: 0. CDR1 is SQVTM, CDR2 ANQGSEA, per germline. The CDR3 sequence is CSVEGGGYEQYF. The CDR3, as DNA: TGCAGCGTTGAAGGGGGGGGCTACGAGCAGTACTTC.

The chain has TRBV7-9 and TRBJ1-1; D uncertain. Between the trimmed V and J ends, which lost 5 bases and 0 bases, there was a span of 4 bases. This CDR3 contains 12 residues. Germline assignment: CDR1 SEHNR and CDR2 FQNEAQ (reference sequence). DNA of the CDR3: TGTGCCAGCAGCAGAGTGAACACTGAAGCTTTCTTT. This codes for CASSRVNTEAFF.

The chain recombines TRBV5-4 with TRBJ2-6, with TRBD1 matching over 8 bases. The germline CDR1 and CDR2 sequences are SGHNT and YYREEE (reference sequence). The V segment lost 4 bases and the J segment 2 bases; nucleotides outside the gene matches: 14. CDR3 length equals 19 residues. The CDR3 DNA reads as TGTGCCAGCAGCGTCATACCGGGACAGGCTTTGACTGGGGCCAACGTCCTGACTTTC. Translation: CASSVIPGQALTGANVLTF. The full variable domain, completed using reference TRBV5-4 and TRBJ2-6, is ETGVTQSPTHLIKTRGQQVTLRCSSQSGHNTVSWYQQALGQGPQFIFQYYREEENGRGNFPPRFSGLQFPNYSSELNVNALELDDSALYLCASSVIPGQALTGANVLTFGAGSRLTVL.

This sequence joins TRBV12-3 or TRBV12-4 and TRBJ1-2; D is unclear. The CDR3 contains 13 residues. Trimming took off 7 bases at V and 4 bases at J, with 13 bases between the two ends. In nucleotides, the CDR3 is TGTGCCAGCACAAAAAATAGCTTCTATGGCTACACCTTC. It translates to CASTKNSFYGYTF.

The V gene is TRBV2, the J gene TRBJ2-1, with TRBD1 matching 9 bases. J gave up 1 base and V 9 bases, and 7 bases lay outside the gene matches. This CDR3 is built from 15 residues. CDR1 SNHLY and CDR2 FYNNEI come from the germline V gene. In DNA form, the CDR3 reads TGTGCCAGGGGAACGGACAGGGGATCCTACAATGAGCAGTTCTTC. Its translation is CARGTDRGSYNEQFF.